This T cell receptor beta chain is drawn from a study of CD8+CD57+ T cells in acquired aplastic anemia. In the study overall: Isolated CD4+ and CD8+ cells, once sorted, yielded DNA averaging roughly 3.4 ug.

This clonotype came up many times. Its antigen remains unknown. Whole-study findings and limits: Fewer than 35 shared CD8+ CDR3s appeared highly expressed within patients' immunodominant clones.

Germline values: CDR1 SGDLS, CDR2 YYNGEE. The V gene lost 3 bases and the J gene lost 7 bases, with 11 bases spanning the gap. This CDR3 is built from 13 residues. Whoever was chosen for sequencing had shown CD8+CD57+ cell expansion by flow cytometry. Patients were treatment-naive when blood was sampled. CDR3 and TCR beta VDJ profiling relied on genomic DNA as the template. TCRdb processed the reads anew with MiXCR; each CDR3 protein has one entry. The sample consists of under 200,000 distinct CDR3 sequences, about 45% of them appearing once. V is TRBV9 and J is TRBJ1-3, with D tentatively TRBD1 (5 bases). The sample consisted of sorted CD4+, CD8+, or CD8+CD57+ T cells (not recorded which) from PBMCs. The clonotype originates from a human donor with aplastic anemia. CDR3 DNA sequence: TGTGCCAGCAGCGAAAGGGACGGTAACACCATATATTTT. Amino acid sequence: CASSERDGNTIYF.